This T cell receptor (beta chain) was sequenced for a study of cytomegalovirus exposure and HLA in healthy donors. The wider study: The early release's HLA-typed donors yielded tens of millions of unique TCRs.

About this clone itself: Antigen specificity is unknown.

This CDR3 is 13 amino acids long. The germline CDR1 and CDR2 sequences are MNHEY and SMNVEV (reference sequence). Trimming shortened V by 6 bases and J by 7 bases, and 15 bases separated the two germline ends. Primers for the PCR totalled 60 Vbeta and 13 Jbeta. Data came from immunoSEQ multiplex PCR; TCRdb stores just in-frame clones and leaves some out. The sample shows around 120,000 clones, about 80% of them seen only once. Study-wide results and caveats: In vitro work confirmed that a few CMV-associated chains recognize CMV antigens.

The sample comprised PBMCs. This chain joins TRBV27 and TRBJ1-2; D call uncertain. The receptor's source is a woman aged 40 to 50 in good health and CMV-seropositive. The CDR3 sequence: CASRRDSFAGYTF. The CDR3, as DNA: TGTGCCAGCAGGAGGGATTCATTTGCTGGCTACACCTTC.